What follows is one T cell receptor beta chain and its context. The data were taken from a study of CD8 T cells in ankylosing spondylitis. CDR3 size: 13 residues. Per germline, CDR1 DFQATT and CDR2 SNEGSKA (reference sequence). V was clipped by 6 bases and J by 2 bases; unmatched bases: 5. TCRdb passed the 5' RACE reads through MiXCR, listing each CDR3 protein once. The sample holds 30,000 to 45,000 distinct CDR3 sequences, around 15% seen once. Sequencing was carried out using synovial fluid, either unsorted or a sorted T cell fraction (not recorded which). The genes are TRBV20-1 and TRBJ2-5; 8 positions agree with TRBD2. The origin of this receptor is a male donor with ankylosing spondylitis. The CDR3 DNA sequence: TGCAGTGCGCACATAGCGGGGCAAGAGACCCAGTACTTC. The encoded protein is CSAHIAGQETQYF.